A selection of T cell receptor beta chains follows, all from one sample in a study of blood T cell repertoires in COVID-19. Measured with immunoSEQ multiplex PCR; TCRdb has only the in-frame clones, and not every one. The repertoire consists of tens of thousands of clones, with about 85% occurring once and the leading ten covering 3.5%. Material for sequencing was peripheral blood. The receptor set was obtained from a woman at least 80 years old with acute or convalescent COVID-19. Both conserved end residues are part of each CDR3. Each record gives: J gene, V gene, D gene, clone size, CDR3 DNA, CDR3 protein. D genes are given only for firm matches. Only part of the rows carry a size: once, few, many, or a class if the clone is expanded.

j_call: TRBJ1-5
v_call: TRBV7-2
d_call: NA
clone_size: NA
cdr3_nt: TGTGCCAGCAGGGGGGGACCGGGGATCGGTCAGCCCCAGCATTTT
cdr3_aa: CASRGGPGIGQPQHF

j_call: TRBJ1-1
v_call: TRBV13
d_call: NA
clone_size: NA
cdr3_nt: TGTGCCAGCAGCTTAGGCCTCAGGGGTTTCACTGAAGCTTTCTTT
cdr3_aa: CASSLGLRGFTEAFF

j_call: TRBJ2-1
v_call: TRBV18
d_call: TRBD1
clone_size: few
cdr3_nt: TGTGCCAGCTCACCGGGACAGGAGTACAATGAGCAGTTCTTC
cdr3_aa: CASSPGQEYNEQFF

j_call: TRBJ1-2
v_call: TRBV6-5
d_call: NA
clone_size: few
cdr3_nt: TGTGCCAGCAGTTACTCGGGGCCTGATGGCTACACCTTC
cdr3_aa: CASSYSGPDGYTF

j_call: TRBJ1-5
v_call: TRBV18
d_call: TRBD1
clone_size: NA
cdr3_nt: TGTGCCAGCTCACCGGGACAGGGAGTACAGGATCAGCCCCAGCATTTT
cdr3_aa: CASSPGQGVQDQPQHF

j_call: TRBJ1-1
v_call: TRBV18
d_call: NA
clone_size: NA
cdr3_nt: TGTGCCAGCTCACCCGGCAGAAACCGGGACACTGAAGCTTTCTTT
cdr3_aa: CASSPGRNRDTEAFF

j_call: TRBJ2-2
v_call: TRBV3-1/TRBV3-2
d_call: NA
clone_size: once
cdr3_nt: TGTGCCAGCAGTCGCACAGGACGCGGCGCGAACACCGGGGAGCTGTTTTTT
cdr3_aa: CASSRTGRGANTGELFF

j_call: TRBJ2-3
v_call: TRBV3-1/TRBV3-2
d_call: NA
clone_size: NA
cdr3_nt: TGTGCCAGCAGCCAACCCAATAGTGTTGATACGCAGTATTTT
cdr3_aa: CASSQPNSVDTQYF

j_call: TRBJ2-3
v_call: TRBV4-3
d_call: NA
clone_size: NA
cdr3_nt: TGCGCCAGCAGCCAAGACACTAGCACAGATACGCAGTATTTT
cdr3_aa: CASSQDTSTDTQYF

j_call: TRBJ2-3
v_call: TRBV6-5
d_call: NA
clone_size: NA
cdr3_nt: TGTGCCAGCAGTTCTTTGGCGCGGCTCACAGATACGCAGTATTTT
cdr3_aa: CASSSLARLTDTQYF

j_call: TRBJ2-1
v_call: TRBV3-1/TRBV3-2
d_call: TRBD2
clone_size: once
cdr3_nt: TGTGCCAGCAGCCAAGGTTCTAGCGGGAAGCAGTTCTTC
cdr3_aa: CASSQGSSGKQFF

j_call: TRBJ1-2
v_call: TRBV7-9
d_call: TRBD1
clone_size: once
cdr3_nt: TGTGCCAGCAGCTTAGGGTCACAGGGGGCGAGTGGCTACACCTTC
cdr3_aa: CASSLGSQGASGYTF

j_call: TRBJ2-1
v_call: TRBV28
d_call: TRBD2
clone_size: NA
cdr3_nt: TGTGCCAGCAGTCCCCCCAGCGGGAGGGCCAATGAGCAGTTCTTC
cdr3_aa: CASSPPSGRANEQFF

j_call: TRBJ1-2
v_call: TRBV5-4
d_call: NA
clone_size: NA
cdr3_nt: TGTGCCAGCAGCTTAATAGGGGTGGATGGCTACACCTTC
cdr3_aa: CASSLIGVDGYTF

j_call: TRBJ1-2
v_call: TRBV28
d_call: TRBD1
clone_size: NA
cdr3_nt: TGTGCCAGCCTGACTCCCGGGACAGTCAATGGCTACACCTTC
cdr3_aa: CASLTPGTVNGYTF

j_call: TRBJ2-3
v_call: TRBV9
d_call: TRBD1
clone_size: NA
cdr3_nt: TGTGCCTCTCACAGGGGGGAGTTGCCAGATACGCAGTATTTT
cdr3_aa: CASHRGELPDTQYF

j_call: TRBJ2-3
v_call: TRBV6-5
d_call: NA
clone_size: NA
cdr3_nt: TGTGCCAGCAATTACCCCTCAGGAGGGGCAGATACGCAGTATTTT
cdr3_aa: CASNYPSGGADTQYF

j_call: TRBJ2-7
v_call: TRBV30
d_call: TRBD1
clone_size: once
cdr3_nt: TGTGCCTGGGGACAGGGGGCGGGCGAGCAGTACTTC
cdr3_aa: CAWGQGAGEQYF

j_call: TRBJ1-2
v_call: TRBV3-1/TRBV3-2
d_call: TRBD1
clone_size: NA
cdr3_nt: TGTGCCAGCAGCCTACAAGACAGGGGGTACTATGGCTACACCTTC
cdr3_aa: CASSLQDRGYYGYTF

j_call: TRBJ2-2
v_call: TRBV19
d_call: TRBD1
clone_size: NA
cdr3_nt: TGTGCCAGTAAAGAGGAGGGACAGGGGGCGTTTGGCGGGGAGCTGTTTTTT
cdr3_aa: CASKEEGQGAFGGELFF

j_call: TRBJ1-6
v_call: TRBV5-4
d_call: NA
clone_size: NA
cdr3_nt: TGTGCCAGCAACTTGTGGGGAGGGGAGAAGGGGTCACCCCTCCACTTT
cdr3_aa: CASNLWGGEKGSPLHF

j_call: TRBJ2-4
v_call: TRBV6-2/TRBV6-3
d_call: TRBD1
clone_size: NA
cdr3_nt: TGTGCCAGCAGTTACACTCAGGGGGCAGGGGGTGACATTCAGTACTTC
cdr3_aa: CASSYTQGAGGDIQYF

j_call: TRBJ2-7
v_call: TRBV4-1
d_call: TRBD1
clone_size: NA
cdr3_nt: TGCGCCAGCAGCCAAGGTCCGGGGACAGGGAACTACGAGCAGTACTTC
cdr3_aa: CASSQGPGTGNYEQYF

j_call: TRBJ1-5
v_call: TRBV9
d_call: NA
clone_size: NA
cdr3_nt: TGTGCCAGCAGCGTAGACGGGACTCGCAATCAGCCCCAGCATTTT
cdr3_aa: CASSVDGTRNQPQHF

j_call: TRBJ2-5
v_call: TRBV12-3/TRBV12-4
d_call: TRBD1
clone_size: NA
cdr3_nt: TGTGCCAGCGGCACAGGGGTCGGGGAGACCCAGTACTTC
cdr3_aa: CASGTGVGETQYF

j_call: TRBJ1-2
v_call: TRBV3-1/TRBV3-2
d_call: NA
clone_size: NA
cdr3_nt: TGTGCCAGCAGCCGAGCGACAGGCGCGTTTCATGGCTACACCTTC
cdr3_aa: CASSRATGAFHGYTF

j_call: TRBJ2-7
v_call: TRBV28
d_call: TRBD1
clone_size: NA
cdr3_nt: TGTGCCAGCAGCCGACAGGGGGAATTGTACGAGCAGTACTTC
cdr3_aa: CASSRQGELYEQYF

j_call: TRBJ1-5
v_call: TRBV6-5
d_call: NA
clone_size: NA
cdr3_nt: TGTGCCAGCAGTTCGGGGGACTGGGGCAATCAGCCCCAGCATTTT
cdr3_aa: CASSSGDWGNQPQHF